One sample yielded the 29 T cell receptor beta chains listed below, sequenced in a study of blood T cell repertoires in COVID-19. Sequencing was performed with immunoSEQ multiplex PCR; in TCRdb, only in-frame clones are kept and a portion is missing. The sample holds 200,000 to 250,000 clones, roughly 87% seen once. Sequencing was carried out using PBMCs or T cells enriched from blood (not recorded which). Every receptor here comes from a man in his thirties or forties who had recovered from COVID-19.

The chain recombines TRBV5-6 with TRBJ2-7; perhaps TRBD1 as D (5 bases). The CDR3 has 14 residues. Trimming left V 2 bases short and J 3 bases short, with 12 bases between. Germline values: CDR1 SGHDT, CDR2 YYEEEE. CDR3 nucleotide sequence: TGTGCCAGCAGCTTAAATAGGGGCCTCTACGAGCAGTACTTC. The encoded protein is CASSLNRGLYEQYF.

This clone has only one observation. This chain uses TRBV2 with TRBJ2-2; D is unclear. Looked up from germline, CDR1 is SNHLY and CDR2 is FYNNEI. Trimming left V 5 bases short and J 7 bases short, with 2 bases between. The CDR3 spans 10 residues. The CDR3 DNA is TGTGCCAGCAGTTACGGGGAGCTGTTTTTT. Amino acid sequence: CASSYGELFF. The entire variable domain, with the rest obtained from reference TRBV2 and TRBJ2-2, is as follows: EPEVTQTPSHQVTQMGQEVILRCVPISNHLYFYWYRQILGQKVEFLVSFYNNEISEKSEIFDDQFSVERPDGSNFTLKIRSTKLEDSAMYFCASSYGELFFGEGSRLTVL.

The genes are TRBV5-8 and TRBJ1-4; D might be TRBD1 (6 bases). Trimming cost V 4 bases and J 3 bases, with 13 bases left between them. There are 15 residues in the CDR3. Germline V lookup: CDR1 SGHTS, CDR2 YDEGEE. The CDR3 spells CASSAGGRSNEKLFF. The CDR3 coding sequence is TGTGCCAGCAGCGCGGGGGGCAGATCTAATGAAAAACTGTTTTTT.

In this sample, this clone turned up a few times. The chain joins TRBV7-9 to TRBJ1-5; D call uncertain. Germline-derived CDR1 and CDR2 are SEHNR and FQNEAQ (reference sequence). Trimming left V 1 base short and J 1 base short, with 5 bases between. The CDR3 is 14 residues long. CDR3 coding DNA: TGTGCCAGCAGCTTAGATCAGAGCAATCAGCCCCAGCATTTT. It codes for CASSLDQSNQPQHF.

The chain uses TRBV6-4 and TRBJ2-6; D is uncertain. This CDR3 contains 14 residues. V lost 5 bases, J lost 0 bases, and 5 bases lay in between. CDR1 and CDR2 from the germline V gene are MRHNA and SNTAGT. CDR3 region: CASSLLSGANVLTF. CDR3 bases: TGTGCCAGCAGTCTTCTCTCTGGGGCCAACGTCCTGACTTTC.

V is TRBV7-9 and J is TRBJ1-2, with D possibly TRBD1 on 5 matching bases. This CDR3 spans 15 amino acids. Germline CDR1 is SEHNR and CDR2 is FQNEAQ (reference sequence). V lost 5 bases, J lost 7 bases, and 20 bases lay in between. The CDR3 nucleotides are TGTGCCAGCAGCCCAGAAGTACTAGCGGGGGGTGGCTACACCTTC. Residues: CASSPEVLAGGGYTF.

V gene TRBV5-4 combines with J gene TRBJ1-1, with D tentatively TRBD1 (6 bases). V lost 1 base to trimming and J lost 1 base, with 17 bases between them. This CDR3 contains 17 residues. CDR1 and CDR2 (germline): SGHNT, YYREEE (reference sequence). CDR3 bases: TGTGCCAGCAGCTTGAGGGGGGGCGGAAGATCGAACACTGAAGCTTTCTTT. Translated: CASSLRGGGRSNTEAFF.

This rearrangement joins TRBV7-2 to TRBJ1-2; TRBD1 aligns across 7 bases. In germline, CDR1 is SGHTA, CDR2 FQGNSA. The CDR3 runs 13 residues. V was pared by 5 bases and J by 8 bases, with 8 bases of the junction left unmatched. The CDR3 DNA follows: TGTGCCAGCAGCACCGGACAGGTGGGAGGCTACACCTTC. This gives the protein CASSTGQVGGYTF.

The chain combines TRBV2 with TRBJ1-2; D is unclear. Germline V gene lookup returns CDR1 SNHLY and CDR2 FYNNEI. Trimming took 4 bases from V and 7 from J, leaving 13 bases between them. The CDR3 contains 13 residues. The CDR3 here is CASSVGQHSGYTF. The CDR3 DNA sequence: TGTGCCAGCAGTGTGGGCCAGCACAGTGGCTACACCTTC.

The J gene is TRBJ1-6, the V gene TRBV6-2 or TRBV6-3; D gene uncertain. V was cut by 2 bases and J by 0 bases, with 8 bases left in between. The CDR3 has 16 amino acids. Germline V gene lookup returns CDR1 MNHEY and CDR2 SVGEGT. The CDR3 protein is CASSYRSSSYNSPLHF. CDR3 nucleotides: TGTGCCAGCAGTTACCGGAGTAGCTCCTATAATTCACCCCTCCACTTT.

The chain links TRBV10-3 to TRBJ1-1; D not certain. The CDR3 totals 13 residues. Trimming shortened V by 10 bases and J by 1 base, and 13 bases separated the two germline ends. Germline values: CDR1 ENHRY, CDR2 SYGVKD. In nucleotides, the CDR3 is TGTGCCACAAATCGATGGCAGAACACTGAAGCTTTCTTT. It codes for CATNRWQNTEAFF.

The V gene is TRBV25-1, the J gene TRBJ2-5; 7 nucleotides agree with TRBD2. This CDR3 has 14 amino acids. CDR1 is MGHDK and CDR2 is SYGVNS in the germline V gene. J was trimmed by 5 bases and V by 11 bases; bases with no gene match: 14. CDR3 amino acids: CASRGAGSWETQYF. The CDR3 DNA follows: TGTGCCTCGAGGGGAGCGGGATCCTGGGAGACCCAGTACTTC.

V gene TRBV11-3 combines with J gene TRBJ1-5; possibly TRBD1 for D (6 bases). V lost 4 bases, J lost 6 bases, and 22 bases lay in between. Germline V gene data show CDR1 as SGHNT and CDR2 as YENEEA. This CDR3 has 17 residues. CDR3 region: CASSSIKFPGAAQPQHF. The DNA for the CDR3 is TGTGCCAGCAGCTCAATAAAATTCCCAGGGGCGGCTCAGCCCCAGCATTTT.

The chain combines TRBV28 with TRBJ2-7; a possible D gene is TRBD1 (5 bases). The CDR3 runs 16 residues. Trimming left V 8 bases short and J 3 bases short, with 23 bases between. CDR1 is MDHEN, CDR2 SYDVKM, per germline. The CDR3 DNA is TGTGCCAGCTCAGGAGACGACAGACGGAACCACTACGAGCAGTACTTC. Residues: CASSGDDRRNHYEQYF. Together with reference TRBV28 and TRBJ2-7, the CDR3 gives the full variable domain: DVKVTQSSRYLVKRTGEKVFLECVQDMDHENMFWYRQDPGLGLRLIYFSYDVKMKEKGDIPEGYSVSREKKERFSLILESASTNQTSMYLCASSGDDRRNHYEQYFGPGTRLTVT.

The gene calls are TRBV12-3 or TRBV12-4 and TRBJ1-2; D may be TRBD1 (6 bases). V lost 6 bases, J lost 4 bases, and 12 bases lay in between. This CDR3 comprises 13 residues. The CDR3, as DNA: TGTGCCAGCAGAAACAGGGCGATCTATGGCTACACCTTC. Amino acid sequence: CASRNRAIYGYTF.

The chain combines TRBV30 with TRBJ1-2; the D gene is possibly TRBD1 (5 bases). Germline assignment: CDR1 GTSNPN and CDR2 SVGIG (reference sequence). Trimming stripped 0 bases from V and 5 bases from J, with 22 bases between. This CDR3 is built from 17 residues. CDR3 in amino acids: CAWSVTTVGGLAYGYTF. The CDR3 DNA reads as TGTGCCTGGAGTGTAACTACGGTGGGGGGTTTAGCGTATGGCTACACCTTC.

This chain uses TRBV9 with TRBJ2-7; weak D call: TRBD1 (6 bases). Between the trimmed V and J ends, which lost 3 bases and 4 bases, there was a span of 26 bases. CDR1 SGDLS and CDR2 YYNGEE come from the germline V gene. CDR3 length: 18 amino acids. CDR3 sequence (DNA): TGTGCCAGCAGCGGGGGAGACCAGGGGTCCTTCCTCCCTTACGAGCAGTACTTC. This encodes CASSGGDQGSFLPYEQYF.

V usage is TRBV18 and J usage is TRBJ2-2; 8 bases align to TRBD1. Germline CDR1 and CDR2: KGHSH and LQKENI. CDR3 size: 17 residues. V shed 3 bases and J 1 base; nucleotides not matched to a gene: 7. CDR3 region: CASSPSVGTGNTGELFF. The DNA for the CDR3 is TGTGCCAGCTCACCCTCCGTAGGGACAGGGAACACCGGGGAGCTGTTTTTT.

The chain couples TRBV27 to TRBJ1-1; 9 nucleotides match TRBD1. V was pared by 5 bases and J by 6 bases, with 4 bases of the junction left unmatched. CDR1 is MNHEY and CDR2 is SMNVEV in the germline V gene (reference sequence). CDR3 length equals 13 residues. CDR3 DNA sequence: TGTGCCAGCAGTACAGGGGGCAAGGCTGAAGCTTTCTTT. This codes for CASSTGGKAEAFF.

The rearrangement joins TRBV3-1 (or the pseudogene TRBV3-2) to TRBJ2-6; D uncertain. The germline V and J ends were trimmed by 4 bases and 2 bases, with 9 bases remaining between them. The CDR3 totals 15 residues. CDR1 is LGHDT and CDR2 is YNNKEL in the germline V gene (reference sequence). This chain's CDR3 is CASSLSSAGANVLTF. The CDR3 coding sequence is TGTGCCAGCAGCCTTAGTTCGGCTGGGGCCAACGTCCTGACTTTC.

The chain recombines TRBV19 with TRBJ2-1; 11 positions agree with TRBD2. The germline CDR1 and CDR2 sequences are LNHDA and SQIVND (reference sequence). V shed 3 bases and J 4 bases; nucleotides not matched to a gene: 5. The CDR3 covers 16 residues. CDR3 amino acids: CASSMGTSGSYNEQFF. CDR3 DNA sequence: TGTGCCAGTAGTATGGGAACTAGCGGGAGTTACAATGAGCAGTTCTTC.

The rearrangement links TRBV5-6 to TRBJ1-1; the match to TRBD1 covers 7 bases. Germline V gene sequence: CDR1 SGHDT, CDR2 YYEEEE. This CDR3 has 15 amino acids. V lost 4 bases and J lost 8; bases outside the gene matches: 14. The CDR3 coding sequence is TGTGCCAGCAGCCCCCGAGTGTACAGGGGAAAGGAAGCTTTCTTT. This translates into CASSPRVYRGKEAFF.

V and J are TRBV6-1 and TRBJ2-7, with 7 bases fitting TRBD2. Germline lookup yields CDR1 MNHNS and CDR2 SASEGT. This CDR3 contains 17 residues. V shed 1 base and J 4 bases; nucleotides not matched to a gene: 13. The CDR3: CASSEVPGLSGIYEQYF. Here the CDR3 DNA reads TGTGCCAGCAGTGAAGTACCCGGACTCAGCGGGATATACGAGCAGTACTTC.

V is TRBV7-5 and J is TRBJ1-5. TRBV7-5 is a documented pseudogene. The CDR3 has 16 amino acids. This chain's CDR3 is CVRSLAGGGSNQPQHF. CDR3 sequence (DNA): TGTGTCAGAAGCTTAGCGGGGGGGGGTTCGAATCAGCCCCAGCATTTT.

This chain links TRBV6-5 with TRBJ2-2; a possible D gene is TRBD1 (5 bases). The CDR3 covers 15 residues. V lost 2 bases and J 12 bases, leaving 19 bases between the germline ends. Germline V CDR1 and CDR2: MNHEY, SVGAGI. CDR3 nucleotides: TGTGCCAGCAGTTACGCAGGGCGGCAATGGAATAAGCTGTTTTTT. Protein: CASSYAGRQWNKLFF.

This clone was observed once. The chain has TRBV6-5 and TRBJ2-7; 7 positions match TRBD1. The CDR3 is 15 residues long. The germline V gene encodes CDR1 MNHEY and CDR2 SVGAGI. V lost 2 bases to trimming and J lost 2 bases; unmatched junction nucleotides: 6. This chain's CDR3 is CASSYSTGAPYEQYF. The CDR3 nucleotides are TGTGCCAGCAGTTACAGCACAGGGGCCCCCTACGAGCAGTACTTC.

The CDR3, as DNA: TGTGCCAGTTACCAACAGGGAAGCAATCAGCCCCAGCATTTT. Protein: CASYQQGSNQPQHF. The chain recombines TRBV19 with TRBJ1-5, with TRBD1 as a possible D gene (6 bases). Deletions cut 8 bases from V and 1 base from J, with 12 bases between. The CDR3 contains 14 residues. Per the germline V gene, CDR1 is LNHDA and CDR2 is SQIVND (reference sequence).

The rearrangement uses TRBV19 and TRBJ2-7; 9 bases line up with TRBD2. Trimming removed 4 bases from V and 4 bases from J; junction bases left unmatched: 2. The CDR3 is made up of 13 amino acids. Germline V lookup: CDR1 LNHDA, CDR2 SQIVND (reference sequence). The CDR3 DNA reads as TGTGCCAGTAGTACGGGACTAGCTTACGAGCAGTACTTC. Amino acids: CASSTGLAYEQYF.

The V call is TRBV2, the J call TRBJ2-7, with D maybe TRBD2 (6 bases). V was shortened by 5 bases and J by 2 bases, with 7 bases between the two germline ends. The germline V gene has CDR1 SNHLY and CDR2 FYNNEI. There are 12 residues in the CDR3. CDR3 sequence: CASSRGTYEQYF. The CDR3 region has the DNA TGTGCCAGCAGTCGCGGGACCTACGAGCAGTACTTC. Drawing the rest from reference TRBV2 and TRBJ2-7, the complete variable domain is EPEVTQTPSHQVTQMGQEVILRCVPISNHLYFYWYRQILGQKVEFLVSFYNNEISEKSEIFDDQFSVERPDGSNFTLKIRSTKLEDSAMYFCASSRGTYEQYFGPGTRLTVT.